These 19 T cell receptor beta chains originate from one sample sequenced in a study of blood T cell repertoires in COVID-19. The table came from immunoSEQ multiplex PCR; TCRdb's copy has only in-frame clones and leaves some out. The table lists over 150,000 clones, 81% of them singletons. Sequencing input: peripheral blood. The receptors come from an elderly woman with COVID-19, enrolled during active disease.

The chain recombines TRBV19 with TRBJ1-5; D remains unclear. Germline CDR1 reads LNHDA; CDR2 reads SQIVND (reference sequence). The V gene lost 7 bases and the J gene lost 4 bases, with 8 bases spanning the gap. The CDR3 covers 12 residues. The CDR3 protein is CASNSRNQPQHF. The CDR3 DNA is TGTGCCAGTAATAGTCGGAATCAGCCCCAGCATTTT.

The chain recombines TRBV11-2 with TRBJ2-3; 7 positions match TRBD2. Trimming took 1 base from V and 0 from J; bases not matched to a gene: 1. Germline CDR1 and CDR2: SGHAT and FQNNGV. There are 15 residues in the CDR3. DNA of the CDR3: TGTGCCAGCAGCTTAGTGGGAGGGAGCACAGATACGCAGTATTTT. Amino acids: CASSLVGGSTDTQYF.

In this sample, this clone turned up a few times. The chain recombines TRBV2 with TRBJ2-1; 13 positions agree with TRBD2. Looked up from germline, CDR1 is SNHLY and CDR2 is FYNNEI. J gave up 4 bases and V 5 bases, and 2 bases lay outside the gene matches. The CDR3 runs 15 residues. In DNA, the CDR3 is TGTGCCAGCAGTAGACTAGCGGGAGGATACAATGAGCAGTTCTTC. Translation: CASSRLAGGYNEQFF.

This clone has just one count. This chain connects TRBV18 to TRBJ1-5; 11 positions match TRBD1. CDR3 length equals 15 residues. Germline CDR1 is KGHSH and CDR2 is LQKENI. V shed 6 bases, J shed 2 bases, and the junction held 3 bases outside the gene matches. The CDR3 DNA is TGTGCCAGCTCGGGGGACAGGGGGGGCAATCAGCCCCAGCATTTT. It translates to CASSGDRGGNQPQHF.

The chain couples TRBV2 to TRBJ2-5; D is ambiguous. V was clipped by 4 bases and J by 7 bases, with 4 bases between them. The CDR3 is 10 residues long. Germline CDR1 and CDR2: SNHLY and FYNNEI. The CDR3 DNA sequence: TGTGCCAGCAGTGTCGGGACCCAGTACTTC. This codes for CASSVGTQYF.

The gene calls are TRBV10-3 and TRBJ2-7, with 11 bases that match TRBD2. Germline V gives CDR1 ENHRY, CDR2 SYGVKD. This CDR3 comprises 22 residues. V dropped 2 bases and J dropped 3; count of bases not matched to a gene: 24. CDR3 sequence (DNA): TGTGCCATCAGTGAGGGCTTGGGGCTAGCGGGAGGTTCCCCTACGATCATCTACGAGCAGTACTTC. Translating it yields CAISEGLGLAGGSPTIIYEQYF.

The V gene is TRBV9, the J gene TRBJ1-6; maybe TRBD1 (6 bases). Trimming cost V 4 bases and J 5 bases, with 16 bases left between them. The CDR3 is 16 amino acids. CDR1 SGDLS and CDR2 YYNGEE come from the germline V gene. The CDR3 DNA reads TGTGCCAGCAGCACGAGATACGGACAGAATAATTCACCCCTCCACTTT. Its translation: CASSTRYGQNNSPLHF. The full variable domain, its missing parts supplied by reference TRBV9 and TRBJ1-6, is DSGVTQTPKHLITATGQRVTLRCSPRSGDLSVYWYQQSLDQGLQFLIQYYNGEERAKGNILERFSAQQFPDLHSELNLSSLELGDSALYFCASSTRYGQNNSPLHFGNGTRLTVT.

V gene TRBV18 combines with J gene TRBJ2-3; maybe TRBD2 (5 bases). V gave up 5 bases and J gave up 2 bases, with 11 bases separating them. Looked up from germline, CDR1 is KGHSH and CDR2 is LQKENI. The CDR3 runs to 14 residues. CDR3 sequence (DNA): TGTGCCAGCTCATCAAGCGGCCACACAGATACGCAGTATTTT. It is translated as CASSSSGHTDTQYF.

This clone has more than one count but fewer than ten. The genes are TRBV11-2 and TRBJ2-7, with D possibly matching TRBD1 (5 bases). Trimming removed 5 bases at V and 3 bases at J, with 14 bases between. The CDR3 spans 14 residues. The germline V gene encodes CDR1 SGHAT and CDR2 FQNNGV. The CDR3 here is CASSTTGSDYEQYF. The CDR3 coding sequence is TGTGCCAGCAGCACCACAGGATCCGACTACGAGCAGTACTTC.

This clone was detected once. J is TRBJ1-2 and V is TRBV11-2, with a weak D call TRBD1 (6 bases). CDR3 length: 14 residues. Germline lookup yields CDR1 SGHAT and CDR2 FQNNGV. The V end was cut by 4 bases, the J end by 4 bases, with 13 bases between. The CDR3 nucleotides read TGTGCCAGCAGCTCGCCGACAGGATCCTATGGCTACACCTTC. Residues: CASSSPTGSYGYTF. Together with reference TRBV11-2 and TRBJ1-2, the CDR3 gives the full variable domain: EAGVAQSPRYKIIEKRQSVAFWCNPISGHATLYWYQQILGQGPKLLIQFQNNGVVDDSQLPKDRFSAERLKGVDSTLKIQPAKLEDSAVYLCASSSPTGSYGYTFGSGTRLTVV.

The gene calls are TRBV7-9 and TRBJ2-3; D gene ambiguous. CDR3 size: 13 residues. Germline loops: CDR1 SEHNR, CDR2 FQNEAQ (reference sequence). With 3 bases removed from V and 6 bases from J, the gap between germline ends came to 10 bases. In DNA form, the CDR3 reads TGTGCCAGCAGCTTCCAGGTTGGGGATACGCAGTATTTT. Protein sequence: CASSFQVGDTQYF.

About this clone itself: This same CDR3 is encoded by further DNA sequences in the sample. CDR3 sequence reads: CASRGQGSYGYTF. The CDR3 coding sequence is TGTGCCAGCAGGGGACAGGGCTCGTATGGCTACACCTTC. The genes are TRBV2 and TRBJ1-2; 9 nucleotides align to TRBD1. Trimming at V came to 6 bases and at J to 5 bases, leaving 4 bases not matched to a gene. CDR1 and CDR2 from the germline V gene are SNHLY and FYNNEI. This CDR3 has 13 amino acids.

This clone was counted a single time. The chain carries TRBV19 and TRBJ2-7; D may be TRBD2 (5 bases). This CDR3 comprises 13 residues. Trimming removed 4 bases at V and 6 bases at J, with 13 bases between. CDR1 is LNHDA and CDR2 is SQIVND in the germline V gene (reference sequence). The CDR3 DNA reads as TGTGCCAGTAGTAGGACTCGTGGGATCGAGCAGTACTTC. Its protein is CASSRTRGIEQYF.

V gene TRBV7-9 combines with J gene TRBJ2-3; D is possibly TRBD2 (6 bases). With 4 bases removed from V and 4 bases from J, the gap between germline ends came to 21 bases. CDR3 size: 17 residues. Germline CDR1 reads SEHNR; CDR2 reads FQNEAQ (reference sequence). CDR3 nucleotides: TGTGCCAGCAGCTCACCCCGACTAGTAGTGGCGCCAGATACGCAGTATTTT. Translated: CASSSPRLVVAPDTQYF. Full variable domain (rest looked up from reference TRBV7-9 and TRBJ2-3): DTGVSQNPRHKITKRGQNVTFRCDPISEHNRLYWYRQTLGQGPEFLTYFQNEAQLEKSRLLSDRFSAERPKGSFSTLEIQRTEQGDSAMYLCASSSPRLVVAPDTQYFGPGTRLTVL.

CDR3 sequence reads: CATSDFRDFLTGELFF. The CDR3, as DNA: TGTGCCACCAGTGATTTCCGGGACTTCCTCACCGGGGAGCTGTTTTTT. The chain has TRBV24-1 and TRBJ2-2, with D possibly matching TRBD2 (6 bases). The CDR3 sequence is 16 residues long. Germline V gene sequence: CDR1 KGHDR, CDR2 SFDVKD. V lost 1 base to trimming and J lost 4 bases, with 12 bases between them.

The sample holds one count of this clone. The chain carries TRBV11-3 and TRBJ2-3, with D possibly matching TRBD2 (6 bases). The germline gives CDR1 SGHNT, CDR2 YENEEA. CDR3 length equals 14 residues. Trimming pared 6 bases from V and 2 bases from J, leaving 12 bases between. CDR3 in amino acids: CASSFSGATDTQYF. Here the CDR3 DNA reads TGTGCCAGCAGTTTTAGCGGAGCCACAGATACGCAGTATTTT.

CDR3: CAIGWRGIYGYTF. The CDR3 DNA reads as TGTGCCATCGGGTGGAGGGGTATTTATGGCTACACCTTC. The rearrangement links TRBV5-4 to TRBJ1-2; D is perhaps TRBD1 (5 bases). The CDR3 is made up of 13 amino acids. V was clipped by 9 bases and J by 5 bases, with 17 bases between them. In germline, CDR1 is SGHNT, CDR2 YYREEE (reference sequence).

The chain recombines TRBV19 with TRBJ2-5; D uncertain. V lost 4 bases, J lost 5 bases, and 17 bases lay in between. The CDR3 runs to 15 residues. The germline V gene encodes CDR1 LNHDA and CDR2 SQIVND (reference sequence). The CDR3 DNA sequence: TGTGCCAGTAGTACAACAGCCAGGTCTGCGGAGACCCAGTACTTC. This encodes CASSTTARSAETQYF. Using reference TRBV19 and TRBJ2-5 for the parts outside the CDR3, the full variable domain is DGGITQSPKYLFRKEGQNVTLSCEQNLNHDAMYWYRQDPGQGLRLIYYSQIVNDFQKGDIAEGYSVSREKKESFPLTVTSAQKNPTAFYLCASSTTARSAETQYFGPGTRLLVL.

This sequence joins TRBV6-5 and TRBJ1-2; the D is unclear. This CDR3 has 15 amino acids. The germline V gene encodes CDR1 MNHEY and CDR2 SVGAGI. V was pared by 7 bases and J by 4 bases, with 19 bases between. The CDR3 loop is CASKAGVGTFYGYTF. Here the CDR3 DNA reads TGTGCCAGCAAGGCGGGTGTCGGCACATTCTATGGCTACACCTTC.